This T cell receptor (beta chain) was sequenced in a study of blood T cell repertoires in COVID-19. Overall study: T cells, B-cell-depleted T cells, or PBMCs supplied cDNA or gDNA.

Measured with immunoSEQ multiplex PCR; TCRdb has only the in-frame clones, and not every one. Of 110,000 to 150,000 clones detected, roughly 80% appear once; the ten largest clones hold around 3.4%. Sequencing was carried out using peripheral blood. This clonotype originated in a man aged 65 to 85 who had recovered from COVID-19.

CDR3 DNA sequence: TGTGCCAGTAGTATTTTCATGGCCGAGGCGGAGACCCAGTACTTC. It specifies CASSIFMAEAETQYF. V gene TRBV19 combines with J gene TRBJ2-5; D is unresolved. Trimming pared 3 bases from V and 5 bases from J, leaving 16 bases between. This CDR3 has 15 residues. The V gene's germline CDR1 is LNHDA and CDR2 SQIVND (reference sequence).